This is a list of T cell receptor beta chains from one sample in a study of Graves' ophthalmopathy and Graves' hyperthyroidism. TCRdb redid the calling of the multiplex PCR reads with MiXCR, one entry per CDR3 protein. Of 400,000 or so distinct CDR3 sequences in the sample, over 15% were seen once. Sequencing was carried out using peripheral blood. These TCRs come from a woman between 18 and 30 years old with stable Graves' hyperthyroidism. CDR3s include the opening cysteine and the closing phenylalanine or tryptophan. Fields, in order: J gene, V gene, clone size, D gene, CDR3 protein, CDR3 DNA. The D gene is left open where the match is weak. The size of a clone is reported for some rows only, either as once, few or many, or as a class for expanded clones.

j_gene: TRBJ1-2; v_gene: TRBV10-3; abundance: few; d_gene: -; CDR3aa: CAISRGRANYGYTF; CDR3nt: TGTGCGATCAGTAGGGGAAGAGCTAACTATGGCTACACCTTC
j_gene: TRBJ1-5; v_gene: TRBV13; abundance: few; d_gene: TRBD1; CDR3aa: CASSYGQGQQPQHF; CDR3nt: TGTGCCAGCAGCTACGGACAGGGTCAGCAGCCCCAGCATTTT
j_gene: TRBJ1-2; v_gene: TRBV12-3/TRBV12-4; abundance: many; d_gene: TRBD1; CDR3aa: CASSLRPDRGYGYTF; CDR3nt: TGTGCCAGCAGTTTAAGGCCGGACAGGGGCTATGGCTACACCTTC
j_gene: TRBJ1-3; v_gene: TRBV27; abundance: many; d_gene: -; CDR3aa: CASSLTAGLGNTIYF; CDR3nt: TGTGCCAGCAGTTTAACGGCAGGGCTTGGAAACACCATATATTTT
j_gene: TRBJ1-1; v_gene: TRBV19; abundance: -; d_gene: -; CDR3aa: CASGSTANTEAFF; CDR3nt: TGTGCCAGTGGATCGACAGCGAACACTGAAGCTTTCTTT
j_gene: TRBJ2-7; v_gene: TRBV19; abundance: few; d_gene: TRBD2; CDR3aa: CATLRGDTHEQYF; CDR3nt: TGTGCCACCCTCCGGGGGGATACCCACGAGCAGTACTTC
j_gene: TRBJ2-5; v_gene: TRBV20-1; abundance: many; d_gene: -; CDR3aa: CSASAQETQYF; CDR3nt: TGCAGTGCTAGCGCCCAAGAGACCCAGTACTTC
j_gene: TRBJ1-1; v_gene: TRBV5-1; abundance: many; d_gene: TRBD1; CDR3aa: CASSFGQGVGTEAFF; CDR3nt: TGCGCCAGCAGCTTCGGACAGGGGGTTGGCACTGAAGCTTTCTTT
j_gene: TRBJ2-7; v_gene: TRBV28; abundance: many; d_gene: TRBD1; CDR3aa: CASINKGTGTSEQYF; CDR3nt: TGTGCCAGCATCAATAAAGGGACAGGGACATCCGAGCAGTACTTC
j_gene: TRBJ1-1; v_gene: TRBV15; abundance: many; d_gene: TRBD1; CDR3aa: CATSSTGGGEAFF; CDR3nt: TGTGCCACCAGCAGCACAGGGGGTGGTGAAGCTTTCTTT
j_gene: TRBJ1-2; v_gene: TRBV30; abundance: few; d_gene: -; CDR3aa: CAWSRGLSGYTF; CDR3nt: TGTGCCTGGAGCCGGGGGCTCAGTGGCTACACCTTC
j_gene: TRBJ1-2; v_gene: TRBV16; abundance: many; d_gene: -; CDR3aa: CASKSQRLNYGYTF; CDR3nt: TGTGCCAGCAAGAGCCAGCGGCTGAACTATGGCTACACCTTC
j_gene: TRBJ2-5; v_gene: TRBV12-3/TRBV12-4; abundance: many; d_gene: TRBD2; CDR3aa: CASSLDSGAGGETQYF; CDR3nt: TGTGCCAGCAGTTTAGATAGCGGGGCGGGTGGAGAGACCCAGTACTTC
j_gene: TRBJ2-2; v_gene: TRBV20-1; abundance: -; d_gene: -; CDR3aa: CSVRGPGELFF; CDR3nt: TGCAGTGTCAGAGGTCCCGGGGAGCTGTTTTTT
j_gene: TRBJ1-1; v_gene: TRBV6-2/TRBV6-3; abundance: many; d_gene: -; CDR3aa: CASRPVDNPEARAFF; CDR3nt: TGTGCCAGCAGACCCGTTGACAACCCGGAGGCGAGAGCTTTCTTT
j_gene: TRBJ1-5; v_gene: TRBV27; abundance: many; d_gene: -; CDR3aa: CASSFGGGTNQPQHF; CDR3nt: TGTGCCAGCAGTTTTGGGGGCGGGACAAATCAGCCCCAGCATTTT
j_gene: TRBJ2-7; v_gene: TRBV2; abundance: many; d_gene: -; CDR3aa: CASSGSHFYEQYF; CDR3nt: TGTGCCAGCAGTGGTTCACACTTCTACGAGCAGTACTTC
j_gene: TRBJ1-1; v_gene: TRBV5-1; abundance: many; d_gene: -; CDR3aa: CASSLTGLRDTEAFF; CDR3nt: TGCGCCAGCAGCTTGACAGGGCTTAGGGACACTGAAGCTTTCTTT
j_gene: TRBJ2-7; v_gene: TRBV2; abundance: many; d_gene: TRBD2; CDR3aa: CASYGTTLYEQYF; CDR3nt: TGTGCCAGCTACGGGACTACACTCTACGAGCAGTACTTC
j_gene: TRBJ2-7; v_gene: TRBV4-1; abundance: -; d_gene: TRBD2; CDR3aa: CASSQGGGRSYEQYF; CDR3nt: TGCGCCAGCAGCCAAGGCGGGGGGCGTTCCTACGAGCAGTACTTC
j_gene: TRBJ2-7; v_gene: TRBV29-1; abundance: -; d_gene: -; CDR3aa: CSVIRALEQYF; CDR3nt: TGCAGCGTCATCAGGGCACTCGAGCAGTACTTC
j_gene: TRBJ2-7; v_gene: TRBV29-1; abundance: many; d_gene: -; CDR3aa: CSGGQAGGEQYF; CDR3nt: TGCAGCGGCGGACAGGCGGGAGGCGAGCAGTACTTC
j_gene: TRBJ2-2; v_gene: TRBV7-7; abundance: many; d_gene: -; CDR3aa: CASTPVAGGELFF; CDR3nt: TGTGCTAGCACCCCTGTGGCGGGCGGGGAGCTGTTTTTT
j_gene: TRBJ1-2; v_gene: TRBV19; abundance: many; d_gene: TRBD1; CDR3aa: CATWDREDGYTF; CDR3nt: TGTGCCACCTGGGACAGGGAGGATGGCTACACCTTC
j_gene: TRBJ1-6; v_gene: TRBV15; abundance: many; d_gene: -; CDR3aa: CATSSENKGNSPLHF; CDR3nt: TGTGCCACCAGCAGCGAAAATAAGGGGAACTCACCCCTCCACTTT
j_gene: TRBJ1-4; v_gene: TRBV27; abundance: many; d_gene: TRBD1; CDR3aa: CASSPYHSGTDRRGEKLFF; CDR3nt: TGTGCCAGCAGTCCTTATCACTCCGGGACAGACAGGCGGGGGGAAAAACTGTTTTTT
j_gene: TRBJ1-6; v_gene: TRBV6-1; abundance: -; d_gene: -; CDR3aa: CASSRTALYNSPLHF; CDR3nt: TGTGCCAGCAGTAGGACAGCCCTCTATAATTCACCCCTCCACTTT
j_gene: TRBJ2-5; v_gene: TRBV6-2/TRBV6-3; abundance: -; d_gene: -; CDR3aa: CASISRETQYF; CDR3nt: TGTGCCAGCATTAGCCGGGAGACCCAGTACTTC
j_gene: TRBJ1-2; v_gene: TRBV19; abundance: many; d_gene: -; CDR3aa: CASSEQGYGYTF; CDR3nt: TGTGCCAGTAGTGAACAGGGATACGGCTACACCTTC
j_gene: TRBJ2-7; v_gene: TRBV7-2; abundance: -; d_gene: -; CDR3aa: CASSFSEGYEQYF; CDR3nt: TGTGCCAGCAGCTTTAGCGAGGGCTACGAGCAGTACTTC
j_gene: TRBJ2-6; v_gene: TRBV6-5; abundance: few; d_gene: TRBD1; CDR3aa: CASSYGTVSGANVLTF; CDR3nt: TGTGCCAGCAGTTACGGGACAGTCTCTGGGGCCAACGTCCTGACTTTC
j_gene: TRBJ1-2; v_gene: TRBV6-1; abundance: many; d_gene: TRBD1; CDR3aa: CASSEASAGGGYYGYTF; CDR3nt: TGTGCCAGCAGTGAAGCTTCTGCAGGGGGCGGCTACTATGGCTACACCTTC
j_gene: TRBJ2-1; v_gene: TRBV11-1; abundance: -; d_gene: -; CDR3aa: CASSLRAGADEQFF; CDR3nt: TGTGCCAGCAGCTTGAGGGCGGGGGCGGATGAGCAGTTCTTC
j_gene: TRBJ1-1; v_gene: TRBV24-1; abundance: many; d_gene: -; CDR3aa: CATRPYINWMNTEAFF; CDR3nt: TGTGCCACCAGACCTTACATTAACTGGATGAACACTGAAGCTTTCTTT
j_gene: TRBJ1-6; v_gene: TRBV5-1; abundance: many; d_gene: TRBD1; CDR3aa: CASTPGTDNSPLHF; CDR3nt: TGCGCCAGCACCCCCGGGACAGATAATTCACCCCTCCACTTT
j_gene: TRBJ1-6; v_gene: TRBV4-2; abundance: many; d_gene: -; CDR3aa: CASSLAGTNSPLHF; CDR3nt: TGTGCCAGCAGCCTGGCAGGGACGAATTCACCCCTCCACTTT
j_gene: TRBJ1-2; v_gene: TRBV6-5; abundance: many; d_gene: -; CDR3aa: CASSYGSLSNYGYTF; CDR3nt: TGTGCCAGCAGTTACGGTAGCTTGTCTAACTATGGCTACACCTTC
j_gene: TRBJ1-6; v_gene: TRBV12-3/TRBV12-4; abundance: -; d_gene: -; CDR3aa: CASSLGREGSPLHF; CDR3nt: TGTGCCAGCAGTTTAGGAAGGGAAGGTTCACCCCTCCACTTT
j_gene: TRBJ2-2; v_gene: TRBV12-5; abundance: many; d_gene: -; CDR3aa: CASGVGTSNTGELFF; CDR3nt: TGTGCTAGTGGTGTTGGCACGTCGAACACCGGGGAGCTGTTTTTT
j_gene: TRBJ2-5; v_gene: TRBV11-2; abundance: few; d_gene: -; CDR3aa: CASSLVVVTSETQYF; CDR3nt: TGTGCCAGCAGCTTAGTTGTAGTCACAAGTGAGACCCAGTACTTC
j_gene: TRBJ2-4; v_gene: TRBV7-9; abundance: many; d_gene: -; CDR3aa: CASSPGIAEGNIQYF; CDR3nt: TGTGCCAGCAGCCCAGGGATAGCGGAGGGAAACATTCAGTACTTC
j_gene: TRBJ1-2; v_gene: TRBV29-1; abundance: many; d_gene: TRBD1; CDR3aa: CSVAGTGYGYTF; CDR3nt: TGCAGCGTCGCCGGGACAGGCTATGGCTACACCTTC
j_gene: TRBJ2-7; v_gene: TRBV6-1; abundance: -; d_gene: -; CDR3aa: CASSEVRGQSYEQYF; CDR3nt: TGTGCCAGCAGTGAAGTCCGCGGCCAGTCCTACGAGCAGTACTTC
j_gene: TRBJ2-7; v_gene: TRBV5-5; abundance: many; d_gene: -; CDR3aa: CASSLAPGFSYEQYF; CDR3nt: TGTGCCAGCAGCTTAGCTCCAGGGTTTTCCTACGAGCAGTACTTC
j_gene: TRBJ2-2; v_gene: TRBV7-3; abundance: -; d_gene: TRBD1; CDR3aa: CASRPDRAAGELFF; CDR3nt: TGTGCCAGCAGACCGGACAGGGCGGCCGGGGAGCTGTTTTTT
j_gene: TRBJ1-3; v_gene: TRBV19; abundance: few; d_gene: -; CDR3aa: CASITGPSGNTIYF; CDR3nt: TGTGCCAGTATTACAGGGCCCTCTGGAAACACCATATATTTT
j_gene: TRBJ2-7; v_gene: TRBV27; abundance: once; d_gene: -; CDR3aa: CASSSGTKSSYEQYF; CDR3nt: TGTGCCAGCAGTTCCGGGACAAAGTCCTCCTACGAGCAGTACTTC
j_gene: TRBJ2-4; v_gene: TRBV4-1; abundance: -; d_gene: TRBD2; CDR3aa: CASSQSHPQLAGVSNIQYF; CDR3nt: TGCGCCAGCAGCCAATCCCATCCCCAACTAGCGGGGGTTTCAAACATTCAGTACTTC
j_gene: TRBJ1-2; v_gene: TRBV28; abundance: -; d_gene: -; CDR3aa: CASTNDFGTPYGYTF; CDR3nt: TGTGCCAGCACCAACGACTTCGGGACGCCCTATGGCTACACCTTC
j_gene: TRBJ1-2; v_gene: TRBV19; abundance: few; d_gene: -; CDR3aa: CASSIARVQHNGYTF; CDR3nt: TGTGCCAGTAGTATAGCAAGGGTCCAGCACAACGGCTACACCTTC
j_gene: TRBJ1-1; v_gene: TRBV13; abundance: -; d_gene: TRBD1; CDR3aa: CASSSFQGGGSEAFF; CDR3nt: TGTGCCAGCAGCAGCTTCCAGGGGGGCGGATCTGAAGCTTTCTTT
j_gene: TRBJ2-5; v_gene: TRBV6-1; abundance: many; d_gene: -; CDR3aa: CASRIKGGAETQYF; CDR3nt: TGTGCCAGCAGAATCAAGGGGGGCGCGGAGACCCAGTACTTC
j_gene: TRBJ2-2; v_gene: TRBV19; abundance: -; d_gene: -; CDR3aa: CASSIGALTGELFF; CDR3nt: TGTGCCAGTAGTATAGGGGCCCTCACCGGGGAGCTGTTTTTT
j_gene: TRBJ1-1; v_gene: TRBV6-1; abundance: many; d_gene: TRBD1; CDR3aa: CASRRQGTTNTEAFF; CDR3nt: TGTGCCAGCAGACGACAGGGGACGACGAACACTGAAGCTTTCTTT
j_gene: TRBJ2-5; v_gene: TRBV5-6; abundance: many; d_gene: -; CDR3aa: CASSLWGVSGRQETQYF; CDR3nt: TGTGCCAGCAGCTTGTGGGGGGTAAGCGGGCGGCAAGAGACCCAGTACTTC
j_gene: TRBJ2-2; v_gene: TRBV6-1; abundance: once; d_gene: TRBD2; CDR3aa: CASGLAGGPGELFF; CDR3nt: TGTGCCAGCGGACTAGCGGGGGGGCCCGGGGAGCTGTTTTTT
j_gene: TRBJ1-5; v_gene: TRBV24-1; abundance: many; d_gene: -; CDR3aa: CATSRGEYNQPQHF; CDR3nt: TGTGCCACCAGTCGAGGGGAATACAATCAGCCCCAGCATTTT
j_gene: TRBJ2-7; v_gene: TRBV6-2/TRBV6-3; abundance: many; d_gene: TRBD2; CDR3aa: CASSSSGGARQQYF; CDR3nt: TGTGCCAGCAGTTCAAGCGGGGGGGCAAGGCAGCAGTACTTC
j_gene: TRBJ2-5; v_gene: TRBV4-1; abundance: -; d_gene: TRBD2; CDR3aa: CASSHSSGAPGGETQYF; CDR3nt: TGCGCCAGCAGCCACTCCAGCGGGGCTCCTGGGGGGGAGACCCAGTACTTC